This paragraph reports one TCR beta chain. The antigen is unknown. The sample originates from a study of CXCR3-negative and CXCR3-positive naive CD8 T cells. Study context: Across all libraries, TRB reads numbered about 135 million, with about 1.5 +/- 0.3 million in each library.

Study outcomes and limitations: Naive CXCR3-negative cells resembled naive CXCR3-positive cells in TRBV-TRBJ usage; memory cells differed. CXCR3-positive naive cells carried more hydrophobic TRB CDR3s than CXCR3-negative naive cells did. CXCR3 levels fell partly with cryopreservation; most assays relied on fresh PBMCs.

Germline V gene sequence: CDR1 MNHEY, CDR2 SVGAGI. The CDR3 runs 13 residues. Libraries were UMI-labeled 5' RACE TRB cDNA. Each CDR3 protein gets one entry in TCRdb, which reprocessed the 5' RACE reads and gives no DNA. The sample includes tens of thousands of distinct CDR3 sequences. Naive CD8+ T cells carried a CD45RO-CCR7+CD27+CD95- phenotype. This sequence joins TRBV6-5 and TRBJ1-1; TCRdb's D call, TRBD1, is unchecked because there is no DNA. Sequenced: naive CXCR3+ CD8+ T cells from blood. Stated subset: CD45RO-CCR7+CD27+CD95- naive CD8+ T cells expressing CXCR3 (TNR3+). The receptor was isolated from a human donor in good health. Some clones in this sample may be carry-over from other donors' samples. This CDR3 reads CASRYTGDTEAFF.